This record looks at one T cell receptor beta chain sequence and its context. These data belong to a study of control samples from healthy donors and cancer patients. The CDR3 contains 18 residues. The V and J ends lost 1 base and 0 bases, in that order; junction bases with no gene match: 4. CDR1 and CDR2 from the germline V gene are SGHDN and FVKESK. The table came from immunoSEQ multiplex PCR; TCRdb's copy has only in-frame clones and leaves some out. The sample holds approximately 130,000 clones; around 86% are singletons and the top ten take about 8.7%. The sequence was obtained from a man aged 35 to 55 in good health. Material: blood. This rearrangement joins TRBV14 to TRBJ2-2; 11 bases agree with TRBD2. For the CDR3, the DNA is TGTGCCAGCAGCCAAGGCTTTAGCGGGGGGGCGAACACCGGGGAGCTGTTTTTT. It translates to CASSQGFSGGANTGELFF.